The sequence of this TCR beta chain was determined in a study of blood T cell repertoires in COVID-19. Turning to the study itself: The analysed material was cDNA or gDNA that came from T cells, B-cell-depleted T cells, or PBMCs.

V was pared by 3 bases and J by 0 bases, with 18 bases between. Germline V lookup: CDR1 SGHTA, CDR2 FQGNSA. The CDR3 is 18 residues long. Under the authors' procedure: Using reference gene primer amplification, nucleated cell counts were estimated. Here immunoSEQ multiplex PCR was the method, and the copy in TCRdb shows in-frame clones only, minus some. V and J calls and clone size are given by that table; D and trimming were obtained from the DNA. The repertoire holds approximately 160,000 clones, with 65% to 90% as singletons. This sequence joins TRBV7-2 and TRBJ1-3; D possibly corresponds to TRBD1 (5 bases). The sample consisted of peripheral blood. The source of this sequence is a woman aged 45-65 years in a cohort sampled during active or convalescent COVID-19. The CDR3, as DNA: TGTGCCAGCAGCTTTAGGGGCCAGAGTTCGTTCTCTGGAAACACCATATATTTT. Translated, it gives CASSFRGQSSFSGNTIYF.